Listed below are T cell receptor beta chains from one sample, sequenced in a study of cytomegalovirus exposure and HLA in healthy donors. Sequencing used immunoSEQ multiplex PCR; TCRdb keeps in-frame clones, though not all of them. The sample has under 95,000 clones, more than 70% seen once. Specimen: PBMCs. Receptors were obtained from a middle-aged woman in good health and CMV-seropositive. CDR3s include the opening cysteine and the closing phenylalanine or tryptophan. Each record gives: J gene, V gene, clone size, CDR3 protein. Rows give clone size only sometimes, using once, few, many, or a class for an expanded clone.

>TRBJ1-5|TRBV7-2|NA
CASGRLNQPQHF
>TRBJ2-5|TRBV27|NA
CASSLTRLGETQYF
>TRBJ1-1|TRBV6-1|NA
CASSEAQVNTEAFF
>TRBJ1-1|TRBV7-9|NA
CASSLMGGTEAFF
>TRBJ1-1|TRBV5-1|NA
CASSSGLIMNTEAFF
>TRBJ1-2|TRBV2|NA
CASSGEGDGYTF
>TRBJ1-4|TRBV7-8|NA
CASSSTRGTGEKLFF
>TRBJ1-1|TRBV5-4|NA
CASSLGQGVEAFF
>TRBJ2-2|TRBV10-3|NA
CAIGGENPNTGELFF
>TRBJ1-1|TRBV18|NA
CASSPAGGDTEAFF
>TRBJ2-1|TRBV11-3|NA
CASSLETLAVNDNEQFF
>TRBJ2-7|TRBV7-3|NA
CASSLTSSYEQYF
>TRBJ2-2|TRBV19|NA
CASSPTGASTGELFF
>TRBJ1-2|TRBV19|NA
CASRVGTGGFGYTF
>TRBJ2-5|TRBV7-9|NA
CASSQAGVTQYF
>TRBJ2-7|TRBV2|once
CASSVSGYYEQYF
>TRBJ1-5|TRBV6-6|NA
CASRRQDYSNQPQHF
>TRBJ1-1|TRBV5-1|NA
CASSALNRMNTEAFF
>TRBJ1-4|TRBV7-8|once
CASSLDRGVTNEKLFF
>TRBJ1-4|TRBV6-6|NA
CASSYRAGYEKLFF
>TRBJ1-5|TRBV19|NA
CASSQGSSNQPQHF
>TRBJ2-3|TRBV5-6|NA
CASSSGTGSGTQYF
>TRBJ2-5|TRBV9|NA
CASSVVGQGVGETQYF
>TRBJ2-7|TRBV2|NA
CASSSGTGPEQYF
>TRBJ1-1|TRBV27|NA
CASSFWGEDTEAFF
>TRBJ1-6|TRBV6-5|few
CASGLSSRDSPLHF
>TRBJ1-2|TRBV9|NA
CASSVVSGFSGYTF
>TRBJ2-2|TRBV27|few
CASSFTSRAGELFF
>TRBJ2-2|TRBV27|NA
CASSPPTSENTGELFF
>TRBJ2-5|TRBV5-1|NA
CASSPVSAGETQYF
>TRBJ1-2|TRBV5-8|NA
CASSLGDRGPYGYTF
>TRBJ2-3|TRBV2|few
CASRPGQTPSTDTQYF
>TRBJ1-1|TRBV5-6|NA
CASSLATAPSNTEAFF
>TRBJ1-1|TRBV27|NA
CASKPQGAGNTEAFF
>TRBJ2-1|TRBV5-1|NA
CASSWSSGGAGYNEQFF
>TRBJ2-2|TRBV2|NA
CASTPGGLAGNTGELFF
>TRBJ2-2|TRBV5-1|NA
CASSLLAGGNTGELFF
>TRBJ2-1|TRBV5-1|NA
CASSLVGSSYNEQFF
>TRBJ1-5|TRBV7-2|NA
CASSPSSDQPQHF
>TRBJ1-5|TRBV6-4|NA
CASTVQGGSNQPQHF
>TRBJ2-1|TRBV29-1|NA
CSARGDSYDNEQFF
>TRBJ1-5|TRBV2|few
CASRETGIRISNQPQHF
>TRBJ2-3|TRBV7-9|few
CASSLVGGDTDTQYF